This T cell receptor beta chain comes out of a study of T cells after yellow fever vaccination. Study results and limitations: Sorted repertoires could include abundant contaminating clonotypes from bulk cells. In post-booster samples, most primary-vaccination clones reappeared (96% CD4, over 70% CD8).

TCRdb ran MiXCR on the 5' RACE reads and lists one entry per CDR3 protein. Seen here are roughly 65,000 distinct CDR3 sequences, approximately 5% observed once, and the top ten hold roughly 2.2%. In this sample, this clonotype turned up many times. What it binds is unknown. This CDR3 spans 11 amino acids. The germline V gene encodes CDR1 LGHNA and CDR2 YNFKEQ. V was clipped by 0 bases and J by 8 bases, with 4 bases between them. The sequences come from CD4+ T cells sorted from PBMCs, collected about 2 weeks after the first yellow fever vaccination. The source is a man between 18 and 29 years old who received the YFV17D yellow fever vaccine. This chain links TRBV4-2 with TRBJ1-2; D call uncertain. The CDR3 is CASSQEAGYTF. The CDR3 nucleotides are TGTGCCAGCAGCCAAGAAGCAGGCTACACCTTC.